These T cell receptor beta chains were read from a single sample in a study of OX40 agonist ivuxolimab in advanced cancers. Using immunoSEQ multiplex PCR, the repertoire was profiled, and TCRdb retains in-frame clones only, with some absent. The repertoire holds approximately 100,000 clones, with approximately 90% as singletons. The specimen was CD4+ or CD8+ T cells sorted from blood, collected in a trial of the OX40 agonist ivuxolimab. The receptors shown here come from an adult with an advanced solid tumor such as melanoma, head and neck, liver or kidney cancer. CDR3s include the opening cysteine and the closing phenylalanine or tryptophan. A D gene is named only where the DNA matches it firmly. Size values are once, few and many counts, or a class for expanded clones, and some rows have none.

>-|TRBV5-1|TRBJ1-1|-
TGCGCCAGCAGCTCCCAAGGACAGCTGAACACTGAAGCTTTCTTT
CASSSQGQLNTEAFF
>few|TRBV4-2|TRBJ2-6|-
TGTGCCAGCAGCCATGGACCATCTGGCCTCGAAAGCTCTGGGGCCAACGTCCTGACTTTC
CASSHGPSGLESSGANVLTF
>-|TRBV6-5|TRBJ1-6|-
TGTGCCAGCAGTTACTCGAAACGGGGGCGGGGGCCACCCCTCCACTTT
CASSYSKRGRGPPLHF
>-|TRBV7-2|TRBJ2-2|TRBD2
TGTGCCAGCAGCTTAGCCCTAAAGACTAGCGGGGACACCGGGGAGCTGTTTTTT
CASSLALKTSGDTGELFF
>-|TRBV4-2|TRBJ1-4|TRBD1
TGTGCCAGCAGCCAAGATCTCAGGGGGCGAGTTGAAAAACTGTTTTTT
CASSQDLRGRVEKLFF
>-|TRBV7-3|TRBJ2-5|TRBD1
TGTGCCAGCAGCACCGGGACAGAAGAGACCCAGTACTTC
CASSTGTEETQYF
>once|TRBV30|TRBJ2-1|-
TGTGCCTGGAGTGTAAACTTAGTGGGTGAGCAGTTCTTC
CAWSVNLVGEQFF
>-|TRBV28|TRBJ1-4|TRBD1
TGTGCCAGCAGTTTGCCAGGACAGGGGGCAACTAATGAAAAACTGTTTTTT
CASSLPGQGATNEKLFF
>-|TRBV28|TRBJ1-2|-
TGTGCCAGCAGACGCCACGGGAGGAAAGAAACTAACTATGGCTACACCTTC
CASRRHGRKETNYGYTF
>-|TRBV4-3|TRBJ2-5|-
TGCGCCAGCAGCCAAGGGTGGGGAGAGACCCAGTACTTC
CASSQGWGETQYF